These T cell receptor beta chains were read from a single sample in a study of cytomegalovirus exposure and HLA in healthy donors. Libraries were prepared by immunoSEQ multiplex PCR; TCRdb keeps only in-frame clonotypes and omits some of them. The sample lists 150,000 to 200,000 clones; roughly 87% were seen once. Sequences were obtained from PBMCs. The receptors were sampled from a girl less than two years old in good health and CMV-seronegative. CDR3s include the opening cysteine and the closing phenylalanine or tryptophan. D genes are given only for firm matches. Clone size is not always given. Where it is, it says once, few, many or a class for expanded clones.

d_call: TRBD2; v_call: TRBV5-4; clone_size: -; j_call: TRBJ2-3; cdr3_nt: TGTGCCAGCAGTTTACCCCCCGAACAGCCGACTAGCGGCCACACAGATACGCAGTATTTT; cdr3_aa: CASSLPPEQPTSGHTDTQYF
d_call: TRBD2; v_call: TRBV4-1; clone_size: -; j_call: TRBJ2-3; cdr3_nt: TGCGCCAGCAGCCCTCCGGGACTAGCGGGGCAAACAGATACGCAGTATTTT; cdr3_aa: CASSPPGLAGQTDTQYF
d_call: -; v_call: TRBV10-2; clone_size: -; j_call: TRBJ1-1; cdr3_nt: TGCGCCAGCAGTGCGGACTGGAACACTGAAGCTTTCTTT; cdr3_aa: CASSADWNTEAFF
d_call: TRBD1; v_call: TRBV18; clone_size: -; j_call: TRBJ1-1; cdr3_nt: TGTGCCAGCTCACCACCGGACAGGGAGGGGAACACTGAAGCTTTCTTT; cdr3_aa: CASSPPDREGNTEAFF
d_call: TRBD1; v_call: TRBV5-1; clone_size: -; j_call: TRBJ1-2; cdr3_nt: TGCGCCAGCAGCTTAGAACAGGGGGCAAATGCAGGTTATGGCTACACCTTC; cdr3_aa: CASSLEQGANAGYGYTF
d_call: -; v_call: TRBV5-6; clone_size: few; j_call: TRBJ1-2; cdr3_nt: TGTGCCAGCAGGTTTACAGGGATCGACTATGGCTACACCTTC; cdr3_aa: CASRFTGIDYGYTF
d_call: -; v_call: TRBV6-1; clone_size: -; j_call: TRBJ2-3; cdr3_nt: TGTGCCAGCAGTGTCTCTCGTGGGCGGGTGACAGATACGCAGTATTTT; cdr3_aa: CASSVSRGRVTDTQYF
d_call: -; v_call: TRBV2; clone_size: once; j_call: TRBJ2-5; cdr3_nt: TGTGCCAGCAGATCCAGGGTTGTAGAGACCCAGTACTTC; cdr3_aa: CASRSRVVETQYF
d_call: TRBD2; v_call: TRBV7-2; clone_size: -; j_call: TRBJ2-2; cdr3_nt: TGTGCCAGCAGCCCCCGTCGGGAGGCCCCCGGGGAGCTGTTTTTT; cdr3_aa: CASSPRREAPGELFF
d_call: -; v_call: TRBV11-2; clone_size: -; j_call: TRBJ1-6; cdr3_nt: TGTGCCAGCAGCTTAGGGGGGGGGACCCGCAATAATTCACCCCTCCACTTT; cdr3_aa: CASSLGGGTRNNSPLHF
d_call: -; v_call: TRBV19; clone_size: -; j_call: TRBJ2-1; cdr3_nt: TGTGCTCAACTAGTGGGGAATGAGCAGTTCTTC; cdr3_aa: CAQLVGNEQFF